The rows below give T cell receptor beta chains drawn from one sample of a study of beta chain features in type 1 diabetes. Assay used: immunoSEQ multiplex PCR; TCRdb lists only in-frame clones, some missing. The sample has over 500,000 clones, 15% to 19% seen once; the top ten hold 0.093%. Sequenced material: naive CD4+ T cells from blood. These receptors originate from a man between 18 and 35 years old in good health. Both conserved end residues are part of each CDR3. The order of the fields is D gene, clone size, V gene, J gene, CDR3 protein, CDR3 DNA. The D gene is left open where the match is weak. Only some rows state a clone size, as once, few, many or a class for expanded clones.

.,.,TRBV7-2,TRBJ1-3,CASSSRSPFIYF,TGTGCCAGCAGCTCCCGGTCCCCCTTCATATATTTT
TRBD2,few,TRBV13,TRBJ2-7,CASSYNGLAGPRDEQYF,TGTGCCAGCAGCTATAATGGACTAGCGGGGCCCAGGGACGAGCAGTACTTC
.,few,TRBV28,TRBJ1-3,CASSWQRGGNTIYF,TGTGCCAGCAGTTGGCAAAGGGGGGGAAACACCATATATTTT
TRBD1,few,TRBV29-1,TRBJ1-2,CSVTGPGNYGYTF,TGCAGCGTGACAGGGCCCGGAAACTATGGCTACACCTTC
TRBD1,.,TRBV30,TRBJ2-3,CAWSRDRGKDTQYF,TGTGCCTGGAGCCGGGACAGGGGGAAAGATACGCAGTATTTT
.,.,TRBV5-6,TRBJ1-1,CASSLRRGNTEAFF,TGTGCCAGCAGCTTGAGGAGAGGGAACACTGAAGCTTTCTTT
TRBD2,few,TRBV11-3,TRBJ2-7,CASSLDWRGGPPGQYF,TGTGCCAGCAGCTTAGACTGGCGCGGGGGACCACCAGGGCAGTACTTC
TRBD1,.,TRBV28,TRBJ1-1,CASSYFPSLGQGVTEAFF,TGTGCCAGCAGTTACTTCCCAAGTCTCGGACAGGGCGTCACTGAAGCTTTCTTT
.,few,TRBV28,TRBJ1-5,CASLQGNQPQHF,TGTGCCAGCCTCCAGGGCAATCAGCCCCAGCATTTT
.,.,TRBV7-3,TRBJ2-2,CASSSPRDLYTGELFF,TGTGCCAGCAGCTCGCCCCGGGACCTCTATACCGGGGAGCTGTTTTTT
.,few,TRBV4-1,TRBJ2-7,CASSQTTVSYEQYF,TGCGCCAGCAGCCAAACCACAGTCTCCTACGAGCAGTACTTC
.,.,TRBV4-1,TRBJ1-1,CASSLSNNRDTSPITEAFF,TGCGCCAGCAGCCTCTCGAATAACCGGGACACCAGTCCGATCACTGAAGCTTTCTTT
.,.,TRBV7-8,TRBJ2-4,CASSLDGRYIQYF,TGTGCCAGCAGCTTAGACGGCAGATACATTCAGTACTTC
TRBD2,.,TRBV28,TRBJ2-7,CASTPGGHPYEQYF,TGTGCCAGCACCCCGGGGGGTCACCCCTACGAGCAGTACTTC